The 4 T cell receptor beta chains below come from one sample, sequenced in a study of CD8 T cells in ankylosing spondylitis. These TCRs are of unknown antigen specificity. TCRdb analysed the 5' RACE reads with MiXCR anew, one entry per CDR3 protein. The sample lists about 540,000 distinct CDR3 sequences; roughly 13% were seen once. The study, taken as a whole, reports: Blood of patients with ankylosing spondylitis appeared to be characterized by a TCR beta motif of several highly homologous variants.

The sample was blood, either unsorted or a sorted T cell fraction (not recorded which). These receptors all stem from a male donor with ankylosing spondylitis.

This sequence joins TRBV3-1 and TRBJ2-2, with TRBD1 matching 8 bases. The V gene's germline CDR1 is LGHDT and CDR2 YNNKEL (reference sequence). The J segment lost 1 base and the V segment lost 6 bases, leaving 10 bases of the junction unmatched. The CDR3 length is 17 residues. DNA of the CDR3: TGTGCCAGCAGTCCCGACAGGGGAAGAAAGAACACCGGGGAGCTGTTTTTT. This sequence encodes CASSPDRGRKNTGELFF.

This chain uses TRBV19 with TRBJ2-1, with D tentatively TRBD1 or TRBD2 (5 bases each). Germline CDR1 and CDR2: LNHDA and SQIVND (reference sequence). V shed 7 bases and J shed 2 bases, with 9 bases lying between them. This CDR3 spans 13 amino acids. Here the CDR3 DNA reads TGTGCCAGTATGGGACCCCCCTACAATGAGCAGTTCTTC. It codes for CASMGPPYNEQFF.

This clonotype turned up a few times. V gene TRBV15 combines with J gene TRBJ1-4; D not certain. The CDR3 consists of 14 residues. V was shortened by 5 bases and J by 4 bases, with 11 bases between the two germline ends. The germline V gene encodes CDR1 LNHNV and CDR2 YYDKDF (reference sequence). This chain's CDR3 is CATSLGWHNEKLFF. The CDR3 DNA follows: TGTGCCACCAGCTTAGGTTGGCATAATGAAAAACTGTTTTTT.

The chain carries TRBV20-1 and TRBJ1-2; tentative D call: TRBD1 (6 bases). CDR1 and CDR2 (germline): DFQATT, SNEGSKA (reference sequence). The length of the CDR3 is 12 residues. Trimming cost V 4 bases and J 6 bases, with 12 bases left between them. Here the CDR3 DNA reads TGCAGTGCTAACCGGGAGGGGGATGGCTACACCTTC. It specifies CSANREGDGYTF.